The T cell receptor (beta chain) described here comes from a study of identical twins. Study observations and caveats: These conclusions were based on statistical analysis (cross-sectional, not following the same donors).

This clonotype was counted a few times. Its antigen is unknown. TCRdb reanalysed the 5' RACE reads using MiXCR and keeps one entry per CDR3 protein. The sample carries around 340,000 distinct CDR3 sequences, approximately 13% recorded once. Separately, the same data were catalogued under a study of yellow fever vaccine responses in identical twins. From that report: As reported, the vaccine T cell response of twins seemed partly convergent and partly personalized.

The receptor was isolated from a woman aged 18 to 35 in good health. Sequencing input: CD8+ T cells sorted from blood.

In DNA form, the CDR3 reads TGCGCCAGTTCGGGGCTTAGCTCCTACAATGAGCAGTTCTTC. Its protein product is CASSGLSSYNEQFF. The gene calls are TRBV4-1 and TRBJ2-1, with D perhaps being TRBD1 or TRBD2 (5 bases each). CDR1 and CDR2 (germline): MGHRA, YSYEKL. The germline V and J ends were trimmed by 9 bases and 0 bases, with 12 bases remaining between them. The CDR3 consists of 14 residues.